Presented here are 27 T cell receptor beta chains from one specimen sequenced in a study of shared clonotypes between healthy human individuals. The assay was immunoSEQ multiplex PCR, and TCRdb's table has in-frame clones only and misses some. The data hold more than 850,000 clones, with about four fifths observed a single time. Specimen: memory CD4+ T cells from PBMCs. The subset: CD45RA-negative fraction. Receptor source: a man aged 18 to 35 in good health. Some clones in this sample may be carry-over from other donors' samples.

The chain is built from TRBV4-2 and TRBJ2-1; D remains unclear. The germline V gene has CDR1 LGHNA and CDR2 YNFKEQ. The ends were cut back, 1 base at V and 10 bases at J, with 5 bases in the middle. This CDR3 has 11 amino acids. CDR3 residues: CASSQGGEQFF. For the CDR3, the DNA is TGTGCCAGCAGCCAAGGGGGAGAGCAGTTCTTC.

This rearrangement joins TRBV28 to TRBJ2-7; D gene unclear. The CDR3 extends over 12 amino acids. V was pared by 5 bases and J by 2 bases, with 7 bases between. CDR1 is MDHEN and CDR2 is SYDVKM in the germline V gene. In nucleotides, the CDR3 is TGTGCCAGCAGTCCGAGGCCCTACGAGCAGTACTTC. It is translated as CASSPRPYEQYF.

The count of this clone is one. This sequence joins TRBV10-3 and TRBJ2-2, with 9 positions matching TRBD2. V shed 4 bases and J 4 bases; nucleotides not matched to a gene: 16. This CDR3 is built from 19 residues. CDR1 is ENHRY and CDR2 is SYGVKD in the germline V gene. CDR3 DNA sequence: TGTGCCATCAGTGGGCGGGAGGGGGCACAAACCGGAGTCACCGGGGAGCTGTTTTTT. Its translation is CAISGREGAQTGVTGELFF.

Comment on this clone: This sample also contains other DNA sequences that code for the same CDR3. The V call is TRBV7-3, the J call TRBJ2-2; no clear D gene. CDR1 is SGHTA and CDR2 is FQGTGA in the germline V gene. The ends were cut back, 5 bases at V and 2 bases at J, with 3 bases in the middle. There are 12 residues in the CDR3. Here the CDR3 reads CASSLNTGELFF. In nucleotides, the CDR3 is TGTGCCAGCAGCCTCAACACCGGGGAGCTGTTTTTT.

V gene TRBV19 combines with J gene TRBJ2-1; 7 bases fit TRBD1. CDR1 LNHDA and CDR2 SQIVND come from the germline V gene (reference sequence). V lost 3 bases and J lost 7; bases outside the gene matches: 9. The CDR3 sequence is 15 residues long. This CDR3 is CASSIRGQGDNEQFF. CDR3 nucleotides: TGTGCCAGTAGTATCAGGGGCCAGGGGGATAATGAGCAGTTCTTC.

In this sample, this clone turned up a few times. Only one base separates this from a far larger clonotype, so it likely reflects a read error. V is TRBV28 and J is TRBJ2-7, with 9 bases lining up with TRBD1. The CDR3 covers 15 residues. The ends lost 5 bases at V and 0 bases at J; junction bases unmatched: 5. Germline CDR1 reads MDHEN; CDR2 reads SYDVKM. CDR3: CASSPPGQGSYEQYF. In DNA, the CDR3 is TGTGCCAGCAGTCCTCCGGGACAGGGCTCCTACGAGCAGTACTTC.

V usage is TRBV5-1 and J usage is TRBJ2-1; 10 nucleotides match TRBD2. Trimming at V came to 2 bases and at J to 7 bases, leaving 3 bases not matched to a gene. The germline V gene encodes CDR1 SGHRS and CDR2 YFSETQ. CDR3 length equals 14 residues. CDR3 nucleotides: TGCGCCAGCAGCTTACTAGCGGGAATAAATGAGCAGTTCTTC. Encoded protein: CASSLLAGINEQFF.

Concerning this clone: This CDR3 is also generated by other DNA sequences in the sample. The chain carries TRBV7-3 and TRBJ2-5; D might be TRBD1 (6 bases). V dropped 5 bases and J dropped 1 base, with 8 bases sitting between them. The CDR3 runs to 13 residues. Germline CDR1 SGHTA, CDR2 FQGTGA. The CDR3 nucleotides read TGTGCCAGCAGCCCAGGGGCCCAAGAGACCCAGTACTTC. Translation: CASSPGAQETQYF.

This rearrangement joins TRBV6-1 to TRBJ1-5; D ambiguous. Germline CDR1 reads MNHNS; CDR2 reads SASEGT. The V and J ends lost 1 base and 5 bases respectively, with 6 bases between them. This CDR3 has 13 residues. DNA for the CDR3: TGTGCCAGCAGTGAAGGCACCTATCAGCCCCAGCATTTT. Protein sequence: CASSEGTYQPQHF.

This chain links TRBV2 with TRBJ2-3; a weak D match, TRBD2 (6 bases). The CDR3 sequence is 14 residues long. Trimming took off 10 bases at V and 1 base at J, with 15 bases between the two ends. The germline V gene encodes CDR1 SNHLY and CDR2 FYNNEI. The CDR3 DNA follows: TGTGCCAACGCCCCGGGACTCCGCACAGATACGCAGTATTTT. The encoded protein is CANAPGLRTDTQYF.

The chain is built from TRBV7-3 and TRBJ2-3, with D tentatively TRBD2 (6 bases). V was pared by 2 bases and J by 6 bases, with 12 bases between. The germline V gene encodes CDR1 SGHTA and CDR2 FQGTGA. The CDR3 length is 14 residues. This CDR3 is CASSLASDYDTQYF. The CDR3 region has the DNA TGTGCCAGCAGCTTAGCTAGCGATTACGATACGCAGTATTTT.

The chain carries TRBV7-8 and TRBJ2-2, with TRBD2 identical over 9 bases. This CDR3 spans 18 amino acids. With 4 bases clipped from V and 8 bases from J, the junction kept 17 bases outside the gene matches. Germline V gene sequence: CDR1 SGHVS, CDR2 FQNEAQ. CDR3 sequence reads: CASSSPLFLAGMTGELFF. The CDR3 DNA is TGTGCCAGCAGCTCCCCCTTGTTTCTAGCGGGAATGACTGGGGAGCTGTTTTTT. Full variable domain (missing parts from reference TRBV7-8 and TRBJ2-2): GAGVSQSPRYKVAKRGQDVALRCDPISGHVSLFWYQQALGQGPEFLTYFQNEAQLDKSGLPSDRFFAERPEGSVSTLKIQRTQQEDSAVYLCASSSPLFLAGMTGELFFGEGSRLTVL.

This clone was detected once. The gene calls are TRBV11-3 and TRBJ2-2; TRBD1 agrees at 8 bases. Trimming cost V 6 bases and J 4 bases; bases outside gene matches: 4. This CDR3 is 14 amino acids long. The germline gives CDR1 SGHNT, CDR2 YENEEA. CDR3 loop: CASRLQGGTGELFF. The CDR3 DNA reads as TGTGCCAGCAGACTACAGGGGGGCACCGGGGAGCTGTTTTTT.

The rearrangement joins TRBV18 to TRBJ1-2; D remains unclear. Germline V lookup: CDR1 KGHSH, CDR2 LQKENI. This CDR3 is built from 14 residues. V shed 6 bases and J shed 4 bases, with 15 bases lying between them. The CDR3 DNA reads TGTGCCAGCTCCCTCAGTTCAGAGTCCTATGGCTACACCTTC. Protein sequence: CASSLSSESYGYTF. Complete variable domain (other parts from reference TRBV18 and TRBJ1-2): NAGVMQNPRHLVRRRGQEARLRCSPMKGHSHVYWYRQLPEEGLKFMVYLQKENIIDESGMPKERFSAEFPKEGPSILRIQQVVRGDSAAYFCASSLSSESYGYTFGSGTRLTVV.

The rearrangement links TRBV7-2 to TRBJ1-5, with 9 bases lining up with TRBD1. CDR1 SGHTA and CDR2 FQGNSA come from the germline V gene. Trimming at V came to 5 bases and at J to 2 bases, leaving 4 bases not matched to a gene. The CDR3 is 15 amino acids. CDR3 residues: CASSRTGDGNQPQHF. The DNA of the CDR3 is TGTGCCAGCAGCCGGACAGGGGATGGCAATCAGCCCCAGCATTTT.

J is TRBJ2-5 and V is TRBV4-1; perhaps D is TRBD1 or TRBD2 (5 bases each). V was shortened by 1 base and J by 0 bases, with 9 bases between the two germline ends. The length of the CDR3 is 15 residues. Germline V CDR1 and CDR2: MGHRA, YSYEKL. Written as DNA, the CDR3 is TGCGCCAGCAGCCAAGGGCAGGGAGACCAAGAGACCCAGTACTTC. Translation gives CASSQGQGDQETQYF.

This chain uses TRBV30 with TRBJ2-1; no clear D. The CDR3 is 11 residues long. Germline V gives CDR1 GTSNPN, CDR2 SVGIG (reference sequence). The germline V and J ends were trimmed by 3 bases and 4 bases, with 4 bases remaining between them. CDR3 bases: TGTGCCTGGAGAGGATACAATGAGCAGTTCTTC. Translation: CAWRGYNEQFF.

This chain uses TRBV5-1 with TRBJ2-2, with TRBD1 matching over 9 bases. The CDR3 is 15 amino acids. CDR1 SGHRS and CDR2 YFSETQ come from the germline V gene. V dropped 4 bases and J dropped 7; count of bases not matched to a gene: 8. The CDR3 DNA reads as TGCGCCAGCAGCCTTACCGGGACAGGGATCGGGGAGCTGTTTTTT. This gives the protein CASSLTGTGIGELFF. Full variable domain (rest looked up from reference TRBV5-1 and TRBJ2-2): KAGVTQTPRYLIKTRGQQVTLSCSPISGHRSVSWYQQTPGQGLQFLFEYFSETQRNKGNFPGRFSGRQFSNSRSEMNVSTLELGDSALYLCASSLTGTGIGELFFGEGSRLTVL.

The V call is TRBV5-4, the J call TRBJ2-1; TRBD2 aligns across 13 bases. After removal of 0 bases from V and 7 bases from J, the junction contained 7 bases not matched to a gene. CDR1 is SGHNT and CDR2 is YYREEE in the germline V gene (reference sequence). This CDR3 comprises 17 residues. Here the CDR3 reads CASSLGTSGSVLNEQFF. The CDR3 DNA sequence: TGTGCCAGCAGCTTGGGGACTAGCGGGAGTGTTCTGAATGAGCAGTTCTTC.

V usage is TRBV11-2 and J usage is TRBJ2-5; D is possibly TRBD1 (6 bases). V shed 6 bases and J shed 6 bases, with 14 bases lying between them. CDR3 length equals 13 residues. Per germline, CDR1 SGHAT and CDR2 FQNNGV. CDR3 region: CASSWGQGQTQYF. In DNA form, the CDR3 reads TGTGCCAGCAGTTGGGGCCAGGGGCAGACCCAGTACTTC.

This chain connects TRBV19 to TRBJ2-7, with 8 bases lining up with TRBD1. This CDR3 is built from 15 residues. CDR1 is LNHDA, CDR2 SQIVND, per germline (reference sequence). V dropped 3 bases and J dropped 1; count of bases not matched to a gene: 5. CDR3 sequence reads: CASSMSRQGSYEQYF. In DNA form, the CDR3 reads TGTGCCAGTAGTATGAGTAGACAGGGGTCCTACGAGCAGTACTTC.

As for this clone: A junction end diverges from the germline sequence, so it may reflect a read error. The chain is built from TRBV10-3 and TRBJ2-1, with TRBD2 matching over 11 bases. This CDR3 region has 14 residues. Per germline, CDR1 ENHRY and CDR2 SYGVKD. CDR3 in DNA: TGTGCCATTAGTGAACTAGCGGGAGCCAATGAGCAGTTCTTC. Its translation: CAISELAGANEQFF.

The chain recombines TRBV6-1 with TRBJ2-1; 8 bases align to TRBD2. The CDR3 has 14 residues. Germline trimming cut 5 bases from V and 7 bases from J; bases unmatched to any gene: 7. CDR1 is MNHNS, CDR2 SASEGT, per germline. CDR3 sequence: CASSLLAGRNEQFF. The CDR3 DNA is TGTGCCAGCAGTTTATTAGCGGGAAGGAATGAGCAGTTCTTC.

The rearrangement links TRBV18 to TRBJ2-5; D uncertain. Germline V lookup: CDR1 KGHSH, CDR2 LQKENI. This CDR3 contains 13 residues. Trimming cost V 3 bases and J 1 base, with 6 bases left between them. The CDR3 DNA reads as TGTGCCAGCTCACCGCAAGTCCAAGAGACCCAGTACTTC. Protein product: CASSPQVQETQYF.

The gene calls are TRBV5-1 and TRBJ2-7; 10 bases line up with TRBD1. After removal of 4 bases from V and 3 bases from J, the junction contained 7 bases not matched to a gene. This CDR3 region has 15 residues. CDR1 and CDR2 from the germline V gene are SGHRS and YFSETQ. CDR3 DNA sequence: TGCGCCAGCAGCCCCCGGGACAGGGGTCTCTACGAGCAGTACTTC. This codes for CASSPRDRGLYEQYF.

The chain recombines TRBV30 with TRBJ2-3, with D perhaps TRBD2 (7 bases). The CDR3 contains 12 residues. Germline V gives CDR1 GTSNPN, CDR2 SVGIG (reference sequence). Trimming left V 5 bases short and J 14 bases short, with 20 bases between. In DNA, the CDR3 is TGTGCCTGGGGGGGGCTAAGCGGGGCCCGGTATTTT. Residues: CAWGGLSGARYF.

The genes are TRBV6-1 and TRBJ1-5; TRBD1 might be the D (5 bases). Germline assignment: CDR1 MNHNS and CDR2 SASEGT. The CDR3 consists of 15 residues. V lost 6 bases to trimming and J lost 9 bases, with 21 bases between them. CDR3 DNA sequence: TGTGCCAGCAGCCCTACCATGGGGGGTTCGGCGCCCCAGCATTTT. Its translation is CASSPTMGGSAPQHF.